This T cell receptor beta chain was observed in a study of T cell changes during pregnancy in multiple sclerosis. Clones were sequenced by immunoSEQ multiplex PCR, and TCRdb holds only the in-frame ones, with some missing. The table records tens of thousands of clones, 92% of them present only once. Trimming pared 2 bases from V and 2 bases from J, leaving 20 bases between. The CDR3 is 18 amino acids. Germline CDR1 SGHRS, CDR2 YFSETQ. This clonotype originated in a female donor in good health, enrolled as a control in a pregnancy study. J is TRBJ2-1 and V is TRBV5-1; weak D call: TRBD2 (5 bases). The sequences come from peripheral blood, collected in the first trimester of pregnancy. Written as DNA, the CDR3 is TGCGCCAGCAGCTTAGGACGGGGTTTGGGCGCCCCCTACAATGAGCAGTTCTTC. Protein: CASSLGRGLGAPYNEQFF.